A single sample is the source of the 29 T cell receptor beta chains below, sequenced in a study of beta chain features in type 1 diabetes. General study results and limits: People with Type 1 diabetes carried modestly yet significantly shorter TCRB CDR3s in all four CD4+ subsets.

Their specific antigens are unknown. All of the isolated RNA was reverse transcribed, so expressed TCRB transcripts were sequenced. Clones were read by immunoSEQ multiplex PCR, and TCRdb kept only the in-frame ones, dropping some. Of about 370,000 clones in the sample, roughly a tenth were seen once. Sequenced sample: central memory CD4+ T cells from blood. The receptors originated from a man aged 25-45 years with type 1 diabetes.

On this clone: Other DNA sequences from this sample encode an identical CDR3 as well. CDR3 loop: CASSIRGETQYF. CDR3 sequence (DNA): TGTGCCAGTAGTATCAGGGGGGAGACCCAGTACTTC. The chain combines TRBV19 with TRBJ2-5; 7 bases map to TRBD1. The CDR3 has 12 residues. The germline CDR1 and CDR2 sequences are LNHDA and SQIVND (reference sequence). The V segment lost 3 bases and the J segment 5 bases; nucleotides outside the gene matches: 0. Filled out from reference TRBV19 and TRBJ2-5, the complete variable domain reads DGGITQSPKYLFRKEGQNVTLSCEQNLNHDAMYWYRQDPGQGLRLIYYSQIVNDFQKGDIAEGYSVSREKKESFPLTVTSAQKNPTAFYLCASSIRGETQYFGPGTRLLVL.

The chain links TRBV5-5 to TRBJ2-1, with unresolved D. The germline CDR1 and CDR2 sequences are SGHKS and YYEKEE (reference sequence). V was clipped by 3 bases and J by 2 bases, with 12 bases between them. The CDR3 covers 15 residues. CDR3 sequence: CASSSLAATYNEQFF. The CDR3 DNA follows: TGTGCCAGCAGCTCCCTGGCAGCTACCTACAATGAGCAGTTCTTC.

The V and J genes are TRBV7-2 and TRBJ2-2; TRBD1 aligns across 9 bases. The CDR3 is 16 residues long. Trimming removed 8 bases from V and 7 bases from J; junction bases left unmatched: 14. CDR1 and CDR2 (germline): SGHTA, FQGNSA. The CDR3 protein is CASERFNRGQGGELFF. The CDR3 DNA is TGTGCCAGCGAAAGATTTAACAGGGGGCAAGGCGGGGAGCTGTTTTTT.

This clone showed up just a few times. The J gene is TRBJ2-1, the V gene TRBV28, with TRBD1 matching over 10 bases. CDR3 size: 16 residues. Germline V CDR1 and CDR2: MDHEN, SYDVKM. The ends lost 5 bases at V and 6 bases at J; junction bases unmatched: 10. The CDR3 bases are TGTGCCAGCAGTCCAGCGGGGACAGGGGTATCCAATGAGCAGTTCTTC. Its protein product is CASSPAGTGVSNEQFF. Looking up the rest from reference TRBV28 and TRBJ2-1 gives the full variable domain: DVKVTQSSRYLVKRTGEKVFLECVQDMDHENMFWYRQDPGLGLRLIYFSYDVKMKEKGDIPEGYSVSREKKERFSLILESASTNQTSMYLCASSPAGTGVSNEQFFGPGTRLTVL.

A word on this clone: The junction departs from germline at one end; a sequencing error may be responsible. The chain has TRBV7-9 and TRBJ1-4, with D maybe TRBD1 (6 bases). The CDR3 is 15 amino acids. The germline gives CDR1 SEHNR, CDR2 FQNEAQ (reference sequence). DNA for the CDR3: TGCGCCAGCAGCCAAAGGACAGCCTGGAGTGAAAAACTGTTTTTT. Its translation is CASSQRTAWSEKLFF.

The chain has TRBV30 and TRBJ1-6; weak D call: TRBD1 (5 bases). The germline V gene encodes CDR1 GTSNPN and CDR2 SVGIG (reference sequence). The CDR3 runs to 14 residues. Trimming cost V 4 bases and J 0 bases, with 7 bases left between them. The CDR3 spells CAWKRGSYNSPLHF. In DNA, the CDR3 is TGTGCCTGGAAGAGGGGCTCCTATAATTCACCCCTCCACTTT.

The rearrangement uses TRBV9 and TRBJ1-1; D remains ambiguous. The germline V and J ends were trimmed by 4 bases and 3 bases, with 10 bases remaining between them. CDR1 and CDR2 (germline): SGDLS, YYNGEE. The CDR3 totals 13 residues. The CDR3: CASSPGLDTEAFF. The CDR3 nucleotides are TGTGCCAGCAGCCCGGGCCTGGACACTGAAGCTTTCTTT.

The rearrangement links TRBV5-4 to TRBJ2-6; D is unresolved. The CDR3 covers 17 residues. Germline V gene lookup returns CDR1 SGHNT and CDR2 YYREEE (reference sequence). Between the trimmed V and J ends, which lost 4 bases and 2 bases, there was a span of 16 bases. The CDR3: CASSQDNEAAGANVLTF. The CDR3 DNA reads TGTGCCAGCAGCCAAGATAATGAGGCGGCTGGGGCCAACGTCCTGACTTTC.

This sequence joins TRBV5-1 and TRBJ2-1, with TRBD2 matching over 7 bases. J was trimmed by 2 bases and V by 7 bases; bases with no gene match: 21. Germline V gives CDR1 SGHRS, CDR2 YFSETQ. This CDR3 comprises 19 residues. CDR3 sequence: CASRPRPLSGLDAYNEQFF. Here the CDR3 DNA reads TGCGCCAGCCGTCCCCGTCCCCTTAGCGGGTTGGACGCCTACAATGAGCAGTTCTTC.

The J gene is TRBJ1-1, the V gene TRBV10-3; D is possibly TRBD1 (6 bases). The CDR3 loop spans 13 amino acids. Trimming cost V 3 bases and J 3 bases, with 8 bases left between them. CDR1 and CDR2 (germline): ENHRY, SYGVKD. For the CDR3, the DNA is TGTGCCATCAGTGACAGGGGAGACACTGAAGCTTTCTTT. It is translated as CAISDRGDTEAFF.

There are many counts of this clone. Other DNA sequences from this sample encode an identical CDR3 as well. The chain carries TRBV28 and TRBJ1-1, with 8 nucleotides matching TRBD1. The CDR3 sequence is 17 residues long. From germline, CDR1 is MDHEN and CDR2 SYDVKM. The V gene end was trimmed by 2 bases and the J gene end by 2 bases; junction bases not matched to a gene: 10. CDR3 sequence: CASSLLLRRGRNTEAFF. CDR3 sequence (DNA): TGTGCCAGCAGTTTACTGCTGCGCAGGGGGCGCAACACTGAAGCTTTCTTT. The complete variable domain, with remaining parts taken from reference TRBV28 and TRBJ1-1, reads DVKVTQSSRYLVKRTGEKVFLECVQDMDHENMFWYRQDPGLGLRLIYFSYDVKMKEKGDIPEGYSVSREKKERFSLILESASTNQTSMYLCASSLLLRRGRNTEAFFGQGTRLTVV.

The table lists this clone with a few counts. The chain couples TRBV7-2 to TRBJ1-6, with D possibly TRBD1 on 6 matching bases. V was trimmed by 3 bases and J by 6 bases, leaving 12 bases between them. CDR3 length equals 15 residues. Per the germline V gene, CDR1 is SGHTA and CDR2 is FQGNSA. In DNA form, the CDR3 reads TGTGCCAGCAGCTTTGGGGGGCTTCGTAATTCACCCCTCCACTTT. Protein sequence: CASSFGGLRNSPLHF.

This chain connects TRBV20-1 to TRBJ2-4; D not certain. The CDR3 consists of 11 residues. Trimming shortened V by 4 bases and J by 5 bases, and 6 bases separated the two germline ends. Looked up from germline, CDR1 is DFQATT and CDR2 is SNEGSKA (reference sequence). DNA for the CDR3: TGCAGTGCTACCCCCGAAAACATTCAGTACTTC. This encodes CSATPENIQYF.

This clone was picked up a small number of times. CDR3 coding DNA: TGTGCCAGTAGTCCAGAGTACAATGAGCAGTTCTTC. It yields the protein CASSPEYNEQFF. The chain links TRBV19 to TRBJ2-1; no clear D gene. CDR3 length equals 12 residues. Germline assignment: CDR1 LNHDA and CDR2 SQIVND (reference sequence). Trimming shortened V by 5 bases and J by 4 bases, and 6 bases separated the two germline ends.

This clone was recorded many times. This sample includes further DNA sequences coding for the same CDR3. The chain combines TRBV27 with TRBJ2-3; unclear D gene. CDR3 length equals 13 residues. Per germline, CDR1 MNHEY and CDR2 SMNVEV (reference sequence). V was clipped by 3 bases and J by 0 bases, with 4 bases between them. The CDR3, as DNA: TGTGCCAGCAGTTTCTACAGCACAGATACGCAGTATTTT. This translates into CASSFYSTDTQYF.

This clone was observed a handful of times. V usage is TRBV6-5 and J usage is TRBJ1-5, with D tentatively TRBD1 (6 bases). Trimming removed 10 bases from V and 2 bases from J, with 18 bases in between. Germline assignment: CDR1 MNHEY and CDR2 SVGAGI. The CDR3 runs to 15 residues. The CDR3: CATGVRGSGNQPQHF. DNA of the CDR3: TGTGCCACCGGCGTCAGGGGCTCTGGCAATCAGCCCCAGCATTTT.

This clone has only one observation. This chain uses TRBV19 with TRBJ2-7; 10 positions match TRBD1. V lost 5 bases and J lost 7; bases outside the gene matches: 17. Germline-derived CDR1 and CDR2 are LNHDA and SQIVND (reference sequence). The CDR3 is 17 amino acids. In DNA, the CDR3 is TGTGCCAGTAGTCCTCGACAGGGGGCGAGCGGTCATCGGGAGCAGTACTTC. This translates into CASSPRQGASGHREQYF.

This clone was observed a handful of times. Possible read error: a much larger clone is one base away. The CDR3 region has the DNA TGTGCCAGCAGTCCCGGGACAGCTGGAAACACCATATATTTT. Its protein is CASSPGTAGNTIYF. This chain uses TRBV6-1 with TRBJ1-3, with TRBD1 matching over 7 bases. The CDR3 has 14 amino acids. The germline CDR1 and CDR2 sequences are MNHNS and SASEGT. V was pared by 5 bases and J by 2 bases, with 3 bases of the junction left unmatched.

The V gene is TRBV6-5, the J gene TRBJ2-7, with 9 bases fitting TRBD1. V shed 6 bases and J 1 base; nucleotides not matched to a gene: 7. Germline CDR1 is MNHEY and CDR2 is SVGAGI. The length of the CDR3 is 15 residues. The CDR3 region is CASSAGTGSSYEQYF. For the CDR3, the DNA is TGTGCCAGCAGCGCCGGGACAGGGTCATCCTACGAGCAGTACTTC.

In its sample, this clone was seen a few times. V gene TRBV4-3 combines with J gene TRBJ2-1, with 8 positions matching TRBD2. The ends lost 0 bases at V and 13 bases at J; junction bases unmatched: 8. CDR1 LGHNA and CDR2 YSLEER come from the germline V gene. The CDR3 loop spans 14 amino acids. The CDR3 here is CASSQDSLAGTQFF. In nucleotides, the CDR3 is TGCGCCAGCAGCCAAGATTCCCTAGCGGGTACACAGTTCTTC.

The table lists this clone with many counts. The chain couples TRBV4-1 to TRBJ1-5; a weak D match, TRBD1 (5 bases). CDR1 MGHRA and CDR2 YSYEKL come from the germline V gene. The CDR3 length is 18 residues. The germline V and J ends were trimmed by 2 bases and 2 bases, with 19 bases remaining between them. The CDR3 loop reads CASSQTQGLILGNQPQHF. CDR3 bases: TGCGCCAGCAGCCAAACCCAGGGCCTAATTCTGGGCAATCAGCCCCAGCATTTT.

This clone occurred a few times. The rearrangement links TRBV11-2 to TRBJ2-3; D is uncertain. Germline assignment: CDR1 SGHAT and CDR2 FQNNGV. The CDR3 runs to 13 residues. Trimming stripped 5 bases from V and 2 bases from J, with 8 bases between. CDR3 protein: CASSTSHTDTQYF. The CDR3 DNA is TGTGCCAGCAGCACGTCCCACACAGATACGCAGTATTTT.

This clone has only a few counts. This chain joins TRBV6-5 and TRBJ1-4; TRBD1 might be the D (5 bases). CDR1 MNHEY and CDR2 SVGAGI come from the germline V gene. Deletions cut 10 bases from V and 8 bases from J, with 23 bases between. This CDR3 comprises 15 residues. CDR3: CATIPNLGRSEKLFF. CDR3 coding DNA: TGTGCCACCATACCGAATCTGGGACGGTCGGAAAAACTGTTTTTT.

The chain joins TRBV6-5 to TRBJ1-1, with D possibly TRBD1 on 6 matching bases. V lost 5 bases and J 5 bases, leaving 15 bases between the germline ends. Germline V lookup: CDR1 MNHEY, CDR2 SVGAGI. CDR3 length: 14 residues. The CDR3 protein is CASSPTGRDTEAFF. CDR3 DNA sequence: TGTGCCAGCAGTCCTACAGGGAGGGATACTGAAGCTTTCTTT.

This clone was seen a handful of times. This chain links TRBV7-2 with TRBJ2-1, with no clear D. Per germline, CDR1 SGHTA and CDR2 FQGNSA. The CDR3 runs 13 residues. Between the trimmed V and J ends, which lost 6 bases and 9 bases, there was a span of 15 bases. In DNA form, the CDR3 reads TGTGCCAGCAGACGCCCCGGGCTGGGTGAGCAGTTCTTC. It codes for CASRRPGLGEQFF.

The V call is TRBV7-2, the J call TRBJ1-4; weak D call: TRBD1 (6 bases). Germline V gene data show CDR1 as SGHTA and CDR2 as FQGNSA. This CDR3 contains 17 residues. Trimming stripped 4 bases from V and 7 bases from J, with 22 bases between. DNA for the CDR3: TGTGCCAGCAGCTATCCCCCCTCGGGGGGCGGGGGTGAAAAACTGTTTTTT. Protein sequence: CASSYPPSGGGGEKLFF. Based on the CDR3 plus reference TRBV7-2 and TRBJ1-4, the full variable domain is GAGVSQSPSNKVTEKGKDVELRCDPISGHTALYWYRQSLGQGLEFLIYFQGNSAPDKSGLPSDRFSAERTGGSVSTLTIQRTQQEDSAVYLCASSYPPSGGGGEKLFFGSGTQLSVL.

The chain recombines TRBV5-1 with TRBJ1-2; 8 bases map to TRBD1. With 0 bases clipped from V and 3 bases from J, the junction kept 7 bases outside the gene matches. Germline assignment: CDR1 SGHRS and CDR2 YFSETQ. This CDR3 region has 16 residues. Here the CDR3 reads CASSLDSGGAYYGYTF. CDR3 bases: TGCGCCAGCAGCTTGGACTCAGGGGGCGCCTACTATGGCTACACCTTC.

This clone was observed at least ten times. Written as DNA, the CDR3 is TGTGCCAGCAGTTTGTCTAGAAACAATGAGCAGTTCTTC. Translation: CASSLSRNNEQFF. The gene calls are TRBV28 and TRBJ2-1; D is uncertain. This CDR3 is 13 amino acids long. V lost 3 bases and J 5 bases, leaving 8 bases between the germline ends. The germline V gene has CDR1 MDHEN and CDR2 SYDVKM.

This clone was detected a few times. The chain has TRBV9 and TRBJ1-4, with 10 bases that match TRBD1. CDR3 length: 14 residues. Germline CDR1 and CDR2: SGDLS and YYNGEE. With V trimmed by 4 bases and J by 10 bases, 7 bases remained unmatched. CDR3 residues: CASSFRDRGGKLFF. The CDR3, as DNA: TGTGCCAGCAGCTTCCGGGACAGGGGAGGAAAACTGTTTTTT.